Listed below are T cell receptor beta chains from one sample, sequenced in a study of T-cell memory formation after mild COVID-19. TCRdb reprocessed the 5' RACE reads via MiXCR and lists one record per CDR3 protein. The sample includes 500,000 to 650,000 distinct CDR3 sequences, about a fifth of them seen just once. The source material was PBMCs or a T cell subset sorted from them (not recorded which). The receptors come from an adult woman who had mild COVID-19 (a few samples of this study predate the infection). Cell type and time point are not known. The CDR3 runs from the conserved cysteine through the conserved F or W. A D gene is named only where the DNA matches it firmly. For some rows the clone size is stated as once, few or many, or as a class when expanded; others skip it.

clone_size,d_call,j_call,v_call,cdr3_nt,cdr3_aa
few,TRBD2,TRBJ2-1,TRBV4-3,TGCGCCAGCAGCCAGGGACTAGCGGGAGGTGTTGAGCAGTTCTTC,CASSQGLAGGVEQFF
NA,NA,TRBJ2-4,TRBV7-2,TGTGCCAGCAGCTTTCCTAAAGGGGGCGCGGGGAACATTCAGTACTTC,CASSFPKGGAGNIQYF
NA,NA,TRBJ2-7,TRBV4-2,TGTGCCAGCAGCCAAGATCTCCCCCCCGGGTACGAGCAGTACTTC,CASSQDLPPGYEQYF
once,NA,TRBJ2-3,TRBV19,TGTGCCAGTAGTAAAGCGTACACAGATACGCAGTATTTT,CASSKAYTDTQYF
NA,NA,TRBJ1-4,TRBV3-1,TGTGCCAGCAGCCAGGGTGACAGCATTAATGAAAAACTGTTTTTT,CASSQGDSINEKLFF
NA,TRBD1,TRBJ1-2,TRBV7-8,TGTGCCAGCAGCTTAGTGCCGCCTGGGACAGGGGGCGTGGGGGGCTACACCTTC,CASSLVPPGTGGVGGYTF
NA,NA,TRBJ1-5,TRBV24-1,TGTGCCACCCAAGGGCAACTCAATCAGCCCCAGCATTTT,CATQGQLNQPQHF
few,TRBD2,TRBJ2-7,TRBV6-1,TGTGCCAGCAGGGAAGGGACCTTGGCGGGGGAACCCTCCGAGCAGTACTTC,CASREGTLAGEPSEQYF
few,NA,TRBJ2-5,TRBV29-1,TGCAGCGGACAGGGTTCTGGCCAGCGGGGATGGGAGACCCAGTACTTC,CSGQGSGQRGWETQYF
NA,NA,TRBJ2-5,TRBV4-1,TGCGCCAGCAGCCCTACAGGGTCGCTGGAGACCCAGTACTTC,CASSPTGSLETQYF
NA,NA,TRBJ2-3,TRBV29-1,TGCAGCGTTCTGGCAGGGAAAACAGATACGCAGTATTTT,CSVLAGKTDTQYF
NA,NA,TRBJ2-7,TRBV7-2,TGTGCCAGCAGCCGGGACGGAAGCTCCTACGAGCAGTACTTC,CASSRDGSSYEQYF
few,NA,TRBJ1-1,TRBV29-1,TGCAGCGGTGACCGGGGCAGTACCTCGAAGGCTTTCTTT,CSGDRGSTSKAFF
NA,NA,TRBJ2-1,TRBV4-2,TGTGCCAGCAGCCAAGATCCGGCAGGGGGGCCGGGGCCGGCGTTATATGAGCAGTTCTTC,CASSQDPAGGPGPALYEQFF
NA,TRBD1,TRBJ1-2,TRBV20-1,TGCAGTGCTAGGGACAGGGTATCTGGCTACACCTTC,CSARDRVSGYTF
NA,NA,TRBJ2-1,TRBV29-1,TGCAGCGCCATGGGGAAGGGGATAGGCTACAATGAGCAGTTCTTC,CSAMGKGIGYNEQFF
NA,NA,TRBJ1-4,TRBV5-1,TGCGCCAGCAGCTTGGGTACAGTTAGGAGTGAAAAACTGTTTTTT,CASSLGTVRSEKLFF